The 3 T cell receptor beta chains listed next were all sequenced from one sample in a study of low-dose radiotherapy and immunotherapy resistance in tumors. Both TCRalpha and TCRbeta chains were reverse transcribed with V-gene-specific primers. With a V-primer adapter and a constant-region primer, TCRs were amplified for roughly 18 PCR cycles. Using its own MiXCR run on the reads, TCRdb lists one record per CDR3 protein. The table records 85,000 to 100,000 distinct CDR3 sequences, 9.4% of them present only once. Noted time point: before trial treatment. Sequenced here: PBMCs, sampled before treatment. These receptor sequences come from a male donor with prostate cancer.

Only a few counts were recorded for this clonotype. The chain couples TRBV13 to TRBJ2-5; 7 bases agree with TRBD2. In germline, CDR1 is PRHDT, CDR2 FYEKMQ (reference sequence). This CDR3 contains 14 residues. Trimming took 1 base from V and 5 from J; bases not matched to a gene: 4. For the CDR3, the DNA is TGTGCCAGCAGCTTAGCGGGGGGTTTTGAGACCCAGTACTTC. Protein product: CASSLAGGFETQYF.

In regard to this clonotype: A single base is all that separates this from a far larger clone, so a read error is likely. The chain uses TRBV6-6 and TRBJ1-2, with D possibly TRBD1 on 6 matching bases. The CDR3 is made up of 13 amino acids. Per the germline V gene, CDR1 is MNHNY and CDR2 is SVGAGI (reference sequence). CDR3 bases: TGTGTCAGCACCCGCAGGGGTAACTATGGCTACACCTTC. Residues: CVSTRRGNYGYTF.

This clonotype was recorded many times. The CDR3, as DNA: TGTGCCAGCAGCAAACAGGGTGATGGATTATATAGCAATCAGCCCCAGCATTTT. This codes for CASSKQGDGLYSNQPQHF. J is TRBJ1-5 and V is TRBV7-9; D may be TRBD1 (6 bases). The germline V gene has CDR1 SEHNR and CDR2 FQNEAQ (reference sequence). Trimming left V 5 bases short and J 0 bases short, with 20 bases between. The CDR3 loop spans 18 amino acids.